The rows below give T cell receptor beta chains drawn from one sample of a study of a mutant IDH1 vaccine in newly diagnosed glioma. Only in-frame clones appear in the TCRdb table, and some are missing; sequencing was by immunoSEQ multiplex PCR. The table has some 130,000 clones, about four fifths seen once; the top ten hold 5% to 7%. What these receptors recognize is not known. This specimen was PBMCs, taken from a glioma patient whose treatment included an IDH1 peptide vaccine. The receptors originated from a middle-aged man with glioma. Each CDR3 is given with its conserved first and last residue. Each record gives: clone size, J gene, D gene, V gene, CDR3 protein, CDR3 DNA. The D gene is left open where the match is weak. Clone size is given for some rows only: seen once, a few or many times, or a class if the clone is expanded.

>NA|TRBJ2-7|NA|TRBV10-3
CAISATYEQYF
TGTGCCATCAGTGCCACCTACGAGCAGTACTTC
>NA|TRBJ2-7|NA|TRBV9
CASSVLDNSYEQYF
TGTGCCAGCAGCGTCCTCGACAACTCCTACGAGCAGTACTTC
>NA|TRBJ1-1|NA|TRBV7-9
CASSLGQSPRGTEAFF
TGTGCCAGCAGCTTGGGGCAGTCCCCTAGGGGCACTGAAGCTTTCTTT
>NA|TRBJ2-7|NA|TRBV29-1
CSVEEAGGSEQYF
TGCAGCGTTGAAGAGGCAGGGGGGAGCGAGCAGTACTTC
>NA|TRBJ1-2|NA|TRBV27
CASSSQGSNYGYTF
TGTGCCAGCAGTTCTCAGGGCTCTAACTATGGCTACACCTTC
>once|TRBJ2-7|TRBD1|TRBV7-8
CASSPLVQGTYEQYF
TGTGCCAGCAGCCCGTTAGTACAGGGGACCTACGAGCAGTACTTC
>once|TRBJ2-5|NA|TRBV12-5
CASGFDSQETQYF
TGTGCTAGTGGCTTTGACAGCCAAGAGACCCAGTACTTC
>NA|TRBJ2-7|NA|TRBV30
CAWSRLPYEQYF
TGTGCCTGGAGTCGGCTACCTTACGAGCAGTACTTC
>NA|TRBJ1-3|NA|TRBV5-4
CASSLEGVSGNTIYF
TGTGCCAGCAGCTTGGAAGGTGTCTCTGGAAACACCATATATTTT
>NA|TRBJ2-7|TRBD2|TRBV7-6
CASSPLAGTYEQYF
TGTGCCAGCAGCCCTCTAGCGGGGACCTACGAGCAGTACTTC
>NA|TRBJ2-1|NA|TRBV30
CAWRTRGAGYNEQFF
TGTGCCTGGAGAACCAGGGGAGCGGGATACAATGAGCAGTTCTTC
>NA|TRBJ1-3|NA|TRBV6-5
CASSYARSSGNTIYF
TGTGCCAGCAGTTATGCACGCAGCTCTGGAAACACCATATATTTT
>few|TRBJ2-7|NA|TRBV7-9
CASSVPGTYEQYF
TGTGCCAGCAGCGTTCCGGGGACCTACGAGCAGTACTTC
>NA|TRBJ2-3|TRBD1|TRBV19
CASRETGLGTDTQYF
TGTGCCAGTAGAGAGACAGGGCTTGGCACAGATACGCAGTATTTT
>once|TRBJ1-2|NA|TRBV6-5
CASSTQGYGYTF
TGTGCCAGCAGTACGCAGGGTTATGGCTACACCTTC
>NA|TRBJ1-2|TRBD1|TRBV28
CAWSGQGQGGGYTF
TGTGCGTGGTCGGGACAGGGCCAGGGTGGGGGCTACACCTTC
>few|TRBJ1-5|TRBD1|TRBV30
CAWSVRGGRQPQHF
TGTGCCTGGAGTGTACGAGGGGGCAGGCAGCCCCAGCATTTT